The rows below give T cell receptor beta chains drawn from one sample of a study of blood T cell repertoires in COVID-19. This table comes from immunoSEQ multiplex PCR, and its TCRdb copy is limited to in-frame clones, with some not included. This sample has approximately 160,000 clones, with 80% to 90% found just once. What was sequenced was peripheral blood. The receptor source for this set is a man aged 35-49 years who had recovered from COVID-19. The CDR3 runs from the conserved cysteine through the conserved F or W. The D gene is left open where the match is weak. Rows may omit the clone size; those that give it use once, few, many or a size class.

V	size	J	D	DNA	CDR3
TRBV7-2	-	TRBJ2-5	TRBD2	TGTGCCAGCAGCTGGGCTCTAGCGGGAAAGGGGACCCAGTACTTC	CASSWALAGKGTQYF
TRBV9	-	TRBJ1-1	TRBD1	TGTGCCAGCAGCGCCCAGGGGGCCCTCGTTAACACTGAAGCTTTCTTT	CASSAQGALVNTEAFF
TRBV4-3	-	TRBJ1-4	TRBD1	TGCGCCAGCAGCCAGGACAGGGCCAATGAAAAACTGTTTTTT	CASSQDRANEKLFF
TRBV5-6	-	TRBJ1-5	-	TGTGCCAGCAGCCCTGGACGCGGGGGCAATCAGCCCCAGCATTTT	CASSPGRGGNQPQHF
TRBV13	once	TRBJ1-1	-	TGTGCCAGCAGCTTTCCACAGACCGGGTGGACAGTTATGAACACTGAAGCTTTCTTT	CASSFPQTGWTVMNTEAFF
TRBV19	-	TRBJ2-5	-	TGTGCCAGTAGTATACAGGGCGGAGAGACCCAGTACTTC	CASSIQGGETQYF
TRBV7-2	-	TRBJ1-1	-	TGTGCCAGCAGCCCTGACACTGAAGCTTTCTTT	CASSPDTEAFF
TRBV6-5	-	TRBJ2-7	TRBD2	TGTGCCAGCAGTTACTCTGCGGGAGCCCTCGACGAGCAGTACTTC	CASSYSAGALDEQYF
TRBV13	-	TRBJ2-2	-	TGTGCCAGCAGCTCTCTCGGGCTAGCCGGCGGGGAGCTGTTTTTT	CASSSLGLAGGELFF
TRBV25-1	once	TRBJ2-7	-	TGTGCCAGCAGTGATTTGGTAGCCTACGAGCAGTACTTC	CASSDLVAYEQYF
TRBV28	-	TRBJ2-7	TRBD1	TGTGCCAGCAGACCTGGACAGGGAACCTACGAGCAGTACTTC	CASRPGQGTYEQYF
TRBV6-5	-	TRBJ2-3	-	TGTGCCACCGGGGTGGTGAGCACAGATACGCAGTATTTT	CATGVVSTDTQYF
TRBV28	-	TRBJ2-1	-	TGTGCCAGCACGGAGTTTTCTTCTTATTACAATGAGCAGTTCTTC	CASTEFSSYYNEQFF
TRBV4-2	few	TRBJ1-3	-	TGTGCCAGCAGCCAAGTGCGGGCTGGAAACACCATATATTTT	CASSQVRAGNTIYF
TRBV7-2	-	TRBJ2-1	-	TGTGCCAGCAGCTTAGATCGTCTGTTAGGGGATGAGCAGTTCTTC	CASSLDRLLGDEQFF
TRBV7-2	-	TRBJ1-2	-	TGTGCCAGCAGCTTAGTCCTCCAGGCGGGGGCTAACTATGGCTACACCTTC	CASSLVLQAGANYGYTF
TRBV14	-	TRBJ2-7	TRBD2	TGTGCCAGCAGCCAAATAAGCGGGGGGCACGAGCAGTACTTC	CASSQISGGHEQYF
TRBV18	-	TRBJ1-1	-	TGTGCCAGCTCATACTCTGCTTGGACTGAAGCTTTCTTT	CASSYSAWTEAFF
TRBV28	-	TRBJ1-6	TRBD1	TGTGCCAGCAGTGGGGGACAGGTTTATAATTCACCCCTCCACTTT	CASSGGQVYNSPLHF
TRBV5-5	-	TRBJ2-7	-	TGTGCCAGCAGCTTGGGTCAGGGGTTGGACGAGCAGTACTTC	CASSLGQGLDEQYF
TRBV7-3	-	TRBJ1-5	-	TGTGCCAGCAGCTTAACCCGGGATCAGCCCCAGCATTTT	CASSLTRDQPQHF
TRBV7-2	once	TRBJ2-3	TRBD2	TGTGCCAGCAGCTTGGGGACTAGCGGGATAGCAGATACGCAGTATTTT	CASSLGTSGIADTQYF
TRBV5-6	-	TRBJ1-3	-	TGTGCCAGCAGCCACAGGGGAAACACCATATATTTT	CASSHRGNTIYF
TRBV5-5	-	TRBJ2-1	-	TGTGCCAGCAGCTTGGACGGGTGGGCCTACAATGAGCAGTTCTTC	CASSLDGWAYNEQFF
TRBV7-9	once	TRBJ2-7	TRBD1	TGTGCCAGCAAGGGACAGAGCTACGAGCAGTACTTC	CASKGQSYEQYF
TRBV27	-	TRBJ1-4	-	TGTGCCAGCGGACTTGCAACTAATGAAAAACTGTTTTTT	CASGLATNEKLFF
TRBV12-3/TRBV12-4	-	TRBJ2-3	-	TGTGCCAGCAGCTCAACAGGGAATACGCAGTATTTT	CASSSTGNTQYF
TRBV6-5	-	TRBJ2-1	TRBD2	TGTGCCAGCAGTTTTGTAGCGGGAGGGGACAATGAGCAGTTCTTC	CASSFVAGGDNEQFF
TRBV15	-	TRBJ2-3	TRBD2	TGTGCCACCAGCACCTCCCTAGCGGGGGGGAAGTATACGCAGTATTTT	CATSTSLAGGKYTQYF
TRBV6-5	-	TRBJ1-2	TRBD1	TGTGCCAGCACCAGAACCGGGACAGGTAATGGCTACACCTTC	CASTRTGTGNGYTF
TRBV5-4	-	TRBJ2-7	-	TGTGCCAGCAGCCCCACCCCTAATGACTACGAGCAGTACTTC	CASSPTPNDYEQYF
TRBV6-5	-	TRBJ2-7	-	TGTGCCAGCAGTTACGAGGCCAGTATGACCTACGAGCAGTACTTC	CASSYEASMTYEQYF
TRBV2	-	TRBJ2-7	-	TGTGCCAGCAAGGGGAGGCCGGTGTCCTACGAGCAGTACTTC	CASKGRPVSYEQYF
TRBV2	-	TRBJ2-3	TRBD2	TGTGCCAGCAGAAGCACTAGCGGCACAGATACGCAGTATTTT	CASRSTSGTDTQYF
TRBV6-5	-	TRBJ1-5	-	TGTGCCAGCAGGACAGGTCCCAGCAATCAGCCCCAGCATTTT	CASRTGPSNQPQHF
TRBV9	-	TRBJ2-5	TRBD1	TGTGCCAGCAGCCCCAACCCGACAGGGGGCGAGACCCAGTACTTC	CASSPNPTGGETQYF
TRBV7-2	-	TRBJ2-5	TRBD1	TGTGCCAGCAGCTTGTCGAGCACCAAGGGGGCGCGATATGAGACCCAGTACTTC	CASSLSSTKGARYETQYF
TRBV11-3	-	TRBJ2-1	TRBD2	TGTGCCAGCACCTCGCGGGGACTAGCCTACAATGAGCAGTTCTTC	CASTSRGLAYNEQFF
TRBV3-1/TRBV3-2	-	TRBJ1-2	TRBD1	TGTGCCAGCAGCCCGACGTCGGACAGGGCGAGTGGCTACACCTTC	CASSPTSDRASGYTF